This TCR beta chain was retrieved from a study of control samples from healthy donors and cancer patients. Clones were sequenced by immunoSEQ multiplex PCR, and TCRdb holds only the in-frame ones, with some missing. The table shows 100,000 to 110,000 clones, with less than 90% occurring only once. Sequenced material: blood. This sequence originates from a woman in her forties or fifties in good health.

For the CDR3, the DNA is TGTGCCTGGAGTGTAGGGACATCAGAGACCCAGTACTTC. Its protein product is CAWSVGTSETQYF. This chain links TRBV30 with TRBJ2-5; D perhaps matches TRBD1 (6 bases). The CDR3 is made up of 13 amino acids. Germline-derived CDR1 and CDR2 are GTSNPN and SVGIG (reference sequence). Trimming pared 0 bases from V and 4 bases from J, leaving 9 bases between.